Shown below are 20 T cell receptor beta chains from a single sample sequenced in a study of naive and memory T cell subsets. Amplification of ligated cDNA took four PCR rounds with SP2 and nested alpha and beta constant primers. TCRdb used MiXCR to reprocess the 5' RACE reads, holding one entry per CDR3 protein. The sample records about 48,000 distinct CDR3 sequences, around 5% being singletons. TCR cDNA received a 3' ligated oligonucleotide that carried a UMI. These receptors were taken from a female donor in good health.

This clonotype was recorded many times. The J gene is TRBJ2-2, the V gene TRBV4-3; tentatively, D is TRBD1 or TRBD2 (5 bases each). The CDR3 totals 16 residues. Trimming stripped 0 bases from V and 0 bases from J, with 8 bases between. The V gene's germline CDR1 is LGHNA and CDR2 YSLEER. The CDR3 is CASSQEGTANTGELFF. CDR3 in DNA: TGCGCCAGCAGCCAAGAGGGGACCGCGAACACCGGGGAGCTGTTTTTT.

This clonotype was found many times. The gene calls are TRBV5-1 and TRBJ2-1; 8 bases are shared with TRBD2. V gave up 4 bases and J gave up 6 bases; unmatched junction bases: 9. Germline-derived CDR1 and CDR2 are SGHRS and YFSETQ. The CDR3 has 15 residues. CDR3 nucleotides: TGCGCCAGCAGCCTGACGGGGGGGAGGGCCAATGAGCAGTTCTTC. Translation gives CASSLTGGRANEQFF.

This clonotype was seen only a few times. The rearrangement joins TRBV7-2 to TRBJ1-2; tentative D call: TRBD1 (6 bases). V lost 1 base and J lost 0, with 6 bases in between. Germline CDR1 SGHTA, CDR2 FQGNSA. The CDR3 is 14 residues long. CDR3 sequence reads: CASSLGTANYGYTF. The CDR3 DNA follows: TGTGCCAGCAGCTTAGGGACAGCTAACTATGGCTACACCTTC. Looking up the rest from reference TRBV7-2 and TRBJ1-2 gives the full variable domain: GAGVSQSPSNKVTEKGKDVELRCDPISGHTALYWYRQSLGQGLEFLIYFQGNSAPDKSGLPSDRFSAERTGGSVSTLTIQRTQQEDSAVYLCASSLGTANYGYTFGSGTRLTVV.

This clonotype was detected many times. One end of the junction varies from germline; a read error may be responsible. J is TRBJ1-1 and V is TRBV18; 10 bases agree with TRBD1. Per the germline V gene, CDR1 is KGHSH and CDR2 is LQKENI. The CDR3 totals 14 residues. CDR3 DNA sequence: TGTGCCACCTCAAGGGACAGGGGTTTAACTGAAGCTTTCTTT. This encodes CATSRDRGLTEAFF.

The chain has TRBV6-2 or TRBV6-3 and TRBJ2-2; 8 nucleotides agree with TRBD2. Germline assignment: CDR1 MNHEY and CDR2 SVGEGT. Germline trimming cut 6 bases from V and 5 bases from J; bases unmatched to any gene: 14. The CDR3 loop spans 17 amino acids. The CDR3 DNA follows: TGTGCCAGCAGCCTCCTCGCGGGGGCTAGCGGGACCGGGGAGCTGTTTTTT. It encodes CASSLLAGASGTGELFF.

There are many counts of this clonotype. The chain couples TRBV2 to TRBJ2-2; D perhaps matches TRBD2 (5 bases). Germline lookup yields CDR1 SNHLY and CDR2 FYNNEI. Trimming removed 3 bases at V and 0 bases at J, with 17 bases between. The CDR3 covers 18 residues. DNA of the CDR3: TGTGCCAGCAGTGACCCCAGGACTGGGTCCGCGAACACCGGGGAGCTGTTTTTT. This codes for CASSDPRTGSANTGELFF.

This clonotype appeared many times. The V and J genes are TRBV11-2 and TRBJ1-1; TRBD1 matches 10 bases. CDR1 and CDR2 (germline): SGHAT, FQNNGV. V was pared by 4 bases and J by 6 bases, with 20 bases of the junction left unmatched. This CDR3 has 19 residues. For the CDR3, the DNA is TGTGCCAGCAGCTCCTACCGTACCCCCGGGACAGGGGAGACAGCTGAAGCTTTCTTT. It encodes CASSSYRTPGTGETAEAFF.

The chain uses TRBV11-1 and TRBJ2-1; D is ambiguous. The CDR3 contains 12 residues. With 5 bases removed from V and 5 bases from J, the gap between germline ends came to 7 bases. Per germline, CDR1 SGHAT and CDR2 FQDESV (reference sequence). In DNA form, the CDR3 reads TGTGCCAGCAGCCGTATCAACAATGAGCAGTTCTTC. Its translation: CASSRINNEQFF.

This clonotype showed up many times. The V gene is TRBV11-2, the J gene TRBJ2-7; D uncertain. CDR3 length: 14 amino acids. V was pared by 1 base and J by 3 bases, with 10 bases between. Germline CDR1 reads SGHAT; CDR2 reads FQNNGV. The CDR3 loop is CASSLVAAHYEQYF. The CDR3 region has the DNA TGTGCCAGCAGCTTAGTTGCGGCCCACTACGAGCAGTACTTC.

This clonotype was recorded at least ten times. This sequence joins TRBV19 and TRBJ2-7; a possible D gene is TRBD2 (6 bases). Looked up from germline, CDR1 is LNHDA and CDR2 is SQIVND (reference sequence). Trimming shortened V by 3 bases and J by 4 bases, and 13 bases separated the two germline ends. CDR3 length: 14 amino acids. The CDR3 sequence is CASSMMAGQYEQYF. The CDR3 nucleotides read TGTGCCAGTAGTATGATGGCGGGGCAGTACGAGCAGTACTTC. The whole variable domain, filled in from reference TRBV19 and TRBJ2-7, reads DGGITQSPKYLFRKEGQNVTLSCEQNLNHDAMYWYRQDPGQGLRLIYYSQIVNDFQKGDIAEGYSVSREKKESFPLTVTSAQKNPTAFYLCASSMMAGQYEQYFGPGTRLTVT.

This clonotype was counted at least ten times. This chain connects TRBV13 to TRBJ2-7, with D perhaps matching TRBD2 (5 bases). V lost 6 bases and J 5 bases, leaving 14 bases between the germline ends. The germline CDR1 and CDR2 sequences are PRHDT and FYEKMQ (reference sequence). The CDR3 is 13 residues long. The CDR3 sequence: CASSRGRGNEQYF. Here the CDR3 DNA reads TGTGCCAGCAGTCGCGGAAGAGGGAACGAGCAGTACTTC.

This clonotype was recorded at least ten times. The chain has TRBV6-5 and TRBJ2-1; TRBD1 matches at 7 bases. CDR1 is MNHEY, CDR2 SVGAGI, per germline. Trimming took 8 bases from V and 8 from J; bases not matched to a gene: 12. The CDR3 length is 14 residues. DNA of the CDR3: TGTGCCAGCTTTCAGAGGGGGCGCATATATGAGCAGTTCTTC. Protein: CASFQRGRIYEQFF.

This clonotype appeared many times. V and J are TRBV4-1 and TRBJ2-1, with 11 positions matching TRBD1. Germline-derived CDR1 and CDR2 are MGHRA and YSYEKL. This CDR3 comprises 16 residues. J was trimmed by 8 bases and V by 3 bases; bases with no gene match: 9. This CDR3 reads CASSQSPGQGVDEQFF. In DNA form, the CDR3 reads TGCGCCAGCAGCCAGTCCCCGGGACAGGGGGTGGATGAGCAGTTCTTC.

In this sample, this clonotype turned up many times. The chain couples TRBV24-1 to TRBJ1-5; 8 bases map to TRBD1. The junction had 9 bases not matched to a gene; V was cut back by 4 bases and J by 5 bases. Germline V gives CDR1 KGHDR, CDR2 SFDVKD. This CDR3 comprises 16 residues. The CDR3 spells CATSDQTGVGDQPQHF. The DNA of the CDR3 is TGTGCCACCAGTGACCAGACAGGGGTAGGAGATCAGCCCCAGCATTTT.

The sample holds many counts of this clonotype. The chain uses TRBV28 and TRBJ2-3; TRBD2 aligns across 7 bases. CDR1 MDHEN and CDR2 SYDVKM come from the germline V gene. The CDR3 has 17 amino acids. V trimming: 5 bases; J trimming: 2 bases; junction bases outside the gene matches: 13. This CDR3 is CASSRASETSYTDTQYF. CDR3 in DNA: TGTGCCAGCAGTCGCGCCTCTGAGACTAGCTACACAGATACGCAGTATTTT.

Only a few counts were recorded for this clonotype. The chain recombines TRBV28 with TRBJ2-7; 7 positions agree with TRBD1. Germline V gene data show CDR1 as MDHEN and CDR2 as SYDVKM. CDR3 length: 14 residues. The V and J ends lost 2 bases and 2 bases, in that order; junction bases with no gene match: 3. The CDR3 DNA is TGTGCCAGCAGTTTAGGGACAGAAGCCTACGAGCAGTACTTC. It translates to CASSLGTEAYEQYF.

This clonotype was recorded at least ten times. The chain uses TRBV20-1 and TRBJ2-5, with 8 nucleotides matching TRBD2. Germline loops: CDR1 DFQATT, CDR2 SNEGSKA (reference sequence). The CDR3 length is 14 residues. J lost 5 bases, V lost 1 base, and 6 bases had no gene match. In nucleotides, the CDR3 is TGCAGTGCTAGAGGAGCGGGAGTACGGGAGACCCAGTACTTC. It encodes CSARGAGVRETQYF.

This clonotype was seen at least ten times. The V gene is TRBV12-3 or TRBV12-4, the J gene TRBJ1-5, with D unclear. The V end lost 6 bases, the J end lost 7 bases, and 13 bases lay between the germline ends. The CDR3 loop spans 13 amino acids. CDR3 amino acids: CASSPPGNQPQHF. The CDR3 DNA is TGTGCCAGCAGCCCCCCGGGGAACCAGCCCCAGCATTTT.

In its sample, this clonotype was seen many times. This chain links TRBV10-3 with TRBJ2-7, with 8 nucleotides matching TRBD1. The CDR3 has 14 amino acids. J gave up 3 bases and V 8 bases, and 9 bases lay outside the gene matches. Germline CDR1 ENHRY, CDR2 SYGVKD. CDR3 sequence reads: CAIGTQGALYEQYF. CDR3 DNA sequence: TGTGCCATCGGAACCCAGGGGGCTCTCTACGAGCAGTACTTC.

This clonotype was recorded many times. The chain links TRBV28 to TRBJ2-3; D remains ambiguous. The germline gives CDR1 MDHEN, CDR2 SYDVKM. The CDR3 runs 14 residues. V lost 4 bases and J 2 bases, leaving 10 bases between the germline ends. The CDR3 nucleotides read TGTGCCAGCAGTTGGTGGGTAACCACAGATACGCAGTATTTT. This encodes CASSWWVTTDTQYF.